There are a few counts of the clone carrying this T cell receptor (beta chain). The antigen is undetermined. The sample belongs to a study of T cells after yellow fever vaccination. Study context: For low cell numbers, libraries were made with SMART-Seq v4 Ultra Low Input. Study-level results: Primary-vaccination clones mostly resurfaced post-booster (roughly 97% CD4, roughly 90% CD8).

5'RACE template switching added a universal primer site and UMIs to TCR cDNA. TCRdb independently ran MiXCR on the 5' RACE reads; one entry per CDR3 protein. Of about 160,000 distinct CDR3 sequences listed, 6% to 7.5% are singletons. The CDR3 length is 15 residues. The junction had 1 base not matched to a gene; V was cut back by 0 bases and J by 0 bases. Germline CDR1 and CDR2: SGHNT and YYREEE (reference sequence). This material consisted of CD4+ T cells sorted from PBMCs, taken less than 6 days after the first yellow fever vaccination. The sequence was collected from a man aged 18 to 30 who received the YFV17D yellow fever vaccine. This rearrangement joins TRBV5-4 to TRBJ2-7; TRBD2 matches 9 bases. CDR3 region: CASSLAAGGSYEQYF. For the CDR3, the DNA is TGTGCCAGCAGCTTGGCAGCGGGGGGCTCCTACGAGCAGTACTTC.